Given below is one T cell receptor (beta chain) in context. This sample was taken from a study of OX40 agonist ivuxolimab in advanced cancers. Study as a whole: The dose-escalation cohort was roughly 84% male, with a mean age of about 58 years, ranging about 23 to 79.

V was clipped by 5 bases and J by 4 bases; unmatched bases: 2. Per the germline V gene, CDR1 is SGHAT and CDR2 is FQNNGV. The CDR3 consists of 13 residues. Here immunoSEQ multiplex PCR was the method, and the copy in TCRdb shows in-frame clones only, minus some. The sample lists 80,000 to 100,000 clones; 85% to 95% were seen once. This sample comprised CD4+ or CD8+ T cells sorted from blood, obtained in a trial of the OX40 agonist ivuxolimab. The receptor was isolated from an adult with an advanced solid tumor such as melanoma, head and neck, liver or kidney cancer. The chain recombines TRBV11-2 with TRBJ2-3; TRBD1 matches at 8 bases. The CDR3 nucleotides are TGTGCCAGCAGCGGACAGGGCCCAGATACGCAGTATTTT. Protein product: CASSGQGPDTQYF.